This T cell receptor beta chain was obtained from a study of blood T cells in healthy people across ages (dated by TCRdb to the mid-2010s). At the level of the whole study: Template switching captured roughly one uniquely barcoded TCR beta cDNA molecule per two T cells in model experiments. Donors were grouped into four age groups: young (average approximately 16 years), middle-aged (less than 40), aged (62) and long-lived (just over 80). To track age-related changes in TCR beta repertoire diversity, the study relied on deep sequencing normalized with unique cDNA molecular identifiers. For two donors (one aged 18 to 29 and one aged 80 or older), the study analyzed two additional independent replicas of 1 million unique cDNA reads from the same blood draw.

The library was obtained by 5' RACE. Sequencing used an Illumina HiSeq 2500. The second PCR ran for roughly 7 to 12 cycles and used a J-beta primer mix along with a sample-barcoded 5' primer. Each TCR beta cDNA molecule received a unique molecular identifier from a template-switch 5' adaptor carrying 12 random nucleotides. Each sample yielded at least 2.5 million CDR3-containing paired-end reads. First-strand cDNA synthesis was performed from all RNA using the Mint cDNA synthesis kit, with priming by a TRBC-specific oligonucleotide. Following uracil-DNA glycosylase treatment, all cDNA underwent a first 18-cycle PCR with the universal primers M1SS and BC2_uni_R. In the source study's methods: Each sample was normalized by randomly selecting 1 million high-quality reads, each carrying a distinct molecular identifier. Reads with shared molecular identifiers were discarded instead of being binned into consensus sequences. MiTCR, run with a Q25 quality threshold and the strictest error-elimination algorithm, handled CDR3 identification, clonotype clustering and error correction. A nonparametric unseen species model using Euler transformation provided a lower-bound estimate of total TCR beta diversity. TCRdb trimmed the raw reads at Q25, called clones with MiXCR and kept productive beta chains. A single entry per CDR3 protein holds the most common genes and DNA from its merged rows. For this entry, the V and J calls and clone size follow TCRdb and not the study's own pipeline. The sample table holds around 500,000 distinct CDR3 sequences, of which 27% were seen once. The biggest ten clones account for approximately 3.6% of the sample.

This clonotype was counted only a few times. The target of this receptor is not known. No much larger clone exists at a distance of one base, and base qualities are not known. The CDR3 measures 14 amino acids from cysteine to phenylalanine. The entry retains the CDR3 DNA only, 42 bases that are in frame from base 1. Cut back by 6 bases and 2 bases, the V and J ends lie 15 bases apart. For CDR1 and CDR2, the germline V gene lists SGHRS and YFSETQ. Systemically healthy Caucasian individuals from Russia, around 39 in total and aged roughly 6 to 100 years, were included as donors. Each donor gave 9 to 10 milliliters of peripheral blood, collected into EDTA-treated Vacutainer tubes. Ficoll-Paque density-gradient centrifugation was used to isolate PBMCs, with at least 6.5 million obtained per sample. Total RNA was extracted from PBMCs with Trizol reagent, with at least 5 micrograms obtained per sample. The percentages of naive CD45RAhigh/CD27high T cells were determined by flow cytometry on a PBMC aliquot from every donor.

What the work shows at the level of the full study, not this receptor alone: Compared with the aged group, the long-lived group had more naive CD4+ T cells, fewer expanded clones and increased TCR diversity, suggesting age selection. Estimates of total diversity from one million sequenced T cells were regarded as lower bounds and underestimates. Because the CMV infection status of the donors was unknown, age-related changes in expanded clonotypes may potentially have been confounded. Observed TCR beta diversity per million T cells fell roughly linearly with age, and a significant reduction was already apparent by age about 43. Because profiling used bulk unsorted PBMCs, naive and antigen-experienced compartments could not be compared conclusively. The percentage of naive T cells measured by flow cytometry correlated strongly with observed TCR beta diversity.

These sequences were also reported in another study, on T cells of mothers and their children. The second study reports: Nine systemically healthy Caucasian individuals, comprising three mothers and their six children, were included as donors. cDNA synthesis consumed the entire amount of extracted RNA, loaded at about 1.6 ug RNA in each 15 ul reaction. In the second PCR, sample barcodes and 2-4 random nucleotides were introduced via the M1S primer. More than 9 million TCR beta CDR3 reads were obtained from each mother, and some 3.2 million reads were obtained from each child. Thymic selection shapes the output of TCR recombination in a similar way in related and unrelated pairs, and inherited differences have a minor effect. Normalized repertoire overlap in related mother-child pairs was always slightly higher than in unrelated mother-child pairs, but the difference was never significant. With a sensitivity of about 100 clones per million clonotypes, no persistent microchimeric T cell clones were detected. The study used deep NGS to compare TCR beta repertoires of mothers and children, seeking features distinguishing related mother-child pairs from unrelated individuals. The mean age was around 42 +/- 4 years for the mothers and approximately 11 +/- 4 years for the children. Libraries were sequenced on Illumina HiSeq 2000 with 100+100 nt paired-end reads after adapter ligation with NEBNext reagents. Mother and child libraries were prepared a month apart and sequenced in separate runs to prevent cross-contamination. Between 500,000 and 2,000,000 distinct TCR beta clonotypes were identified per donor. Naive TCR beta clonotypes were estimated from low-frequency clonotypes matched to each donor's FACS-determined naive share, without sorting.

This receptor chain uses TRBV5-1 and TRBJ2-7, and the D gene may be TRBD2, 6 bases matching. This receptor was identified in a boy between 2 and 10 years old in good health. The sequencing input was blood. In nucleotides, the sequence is TGCGCCAGCAAGGAATACCGCGGGACCTACGAGCAGTACTTC. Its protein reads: CASKEYRGTYEQYF.